This TCR beta chain originates from a study of OX40 agonist ivuxolimab in advanced cancers. About the study: Treatment received earlier with anti-PD-1, anti-PD-L1 or anti-CTLA-4 agents was allowed, and under 50% had some.

Looked up from germline, CDR1 is MNHEY and CDR2 is SVGAGI. This CDR3 region has 15 residues. V lost 4 bases and J lost 8; bases outside the gene matches: 13. This clone was seen only once. The table came from immunoSEQ multiplex PCR; TCRdb's copy has only in-frame clones and leaves some out. The table shows roughly 24,000 clones, with roughly 84% occurring only once. Blood draws occurred at baseline, cycle 4 day 1, and cycle 7 day 1. Specimen: CD4+ or CD8+ T cells sorted from blood, collected in a trial of the OX40 agonist ivuxolimab. The chain carries TRBV6-5 and TRBJ1-2; 7 bases are shared with TRBD1. The origin of this receptor is an adult with an advanced solid tumor such as melanoma, head and neck, liver or kidney cancer. In nucleotides, the CDR3 is TGTGCCAGCAGTTCCTTAGGGGGCTCCGGGTGGGGCTACACCTTC. Translation: CASSSLGGSGWGYTF.